This T cell receptor beta chain was sequenced during a study of control samples from healthy donors and cancer patients. Germline CDR1 is SGDLS and CDR2 is YYNGEE. This CDR3 comprises 15 residues. The V gene lost 2 bases and the J gene lost 0 bases, with 12 bases spanning the gap. As to this clone: This CDR3 is also generated by other DNA sequences in the sample.

Repertoires were generated with immunoSEQ multiplex PCR, while TCRdb's copy carries only in-frame clones and drops some. The table has 150,000 to 200,000 clones, 90% to 95% seen once. Sample: blood. This chain joins TRBV9 and TRBJ2-7; no clear D. The origin of this receptor is a man aged 25 to 40 in good health. This CDR3 is CASSVSSASSYEQYF. The CDR3 nucleotides are TGTGCCAGCAGCGTCTCCAGCGCGAGCTCCTACGAGCAGTACTTC.